Following are 15 T cell receptor beta chains from one sample sequenced in a study of T cell clonality in common variable immunodeficiency. Study results and limitations: Reportedly, TCR beta sequences from common variable immunodeficiency showed fewer deletions and N-nucleotide insertions.

These receptors have no known antigen. Some clones are missing from TCRdb's copy, which holds only in-frame ones; the method was immunoSEQ multiplex PCR. The sample yields over 20,000 clones, without any singletons. The source material was peripheral blood mononuclear cells. The source is a human donor with common variable immunodeficiency.

This clone was detected many times. The observed sequence ends 3 residues before the CDR3 terminus, with the missing tail filled in from the germline J gene. V gene TRBV20-1 combines with J gene TRBJ1-1; D remains unclear. The V gene lost 1 base and the J gene lost 5 bases, with 14 bases spanning the gap. This CDR3 region has 14 residues. Germline assignment: CDR1 DFQATT and CDR2 SNEGSKA (reference sequence). Incomplete CDR3 DNA: TGCAGTGCTAGAGCCCTTGCGGGTCGGACTGAA. As protein: CSARALAGRTE. The full CDR3 is CSARALAGRTEAFF.

This clone was found many times. The read stops 3 residues short of the end of the CDR3; the missing end is completed from the germline J gene. This chain joins TRBV7-9 and TRBJ2-5; 8 bases line up with TRBD2. The CDR3 is 15 amino acids. V was pared by 5 bases and J by 5 bases, with 10 bases of the junction left unmatched. CDR1 SEHNR and CDR2 FQNEAQ come from the germline V gene (reference sequence). CDR3 DNA (partial): TGTGCCAGCAGCAAAACCGGGACTAGTGATGAGACC. Residues: CASSKTGTSDET. The whole CDR3 region reads CASSKTGTSDETQYF.

This clone was observed at least ten times. This sample also contains other DNA sequences that code for the same CDR3. CDR3 region: CASSLAGGQQETQYF. Partial CDR3 DNA: TGTGCCAGCAGCTTAGCGGGGGGACAGCAAGAGACC. This chain uses TRBV7-2 with TRBJ2-5; possibly TRBD1 for D (7 bases). The CDR3 end falls 3 residues outside the read, so it is completed with the germline J gene. The V gene lost 0 bases and the J gene lost 2 bases, with 10 bases spanning the gap. Germline assignment: CDR1 SGHTA and CDR2 FQGNSA. This CDR3 has 15 residues.

This clone was seen repeatedly, ten times or more. The read finishes 3 residues shy of the CDR3 end, and the germline J gene is used to complete it. V gene TRBV6-2 or TRBV6-3 combines with J gene TRBJ1-6; 7 bases are shared with TRBD1. Germline CDR1 and CDR2: MNHEY and SVGEGT. The CDR3 is 15 residues long. The trim removed 10 bases at V and 0 bases at J, leaving 6 bases unmatched. The CDR3 DNA, read in part, is TGTGCCATTCGACAGGGCGGCTCCTATAATTCACCC. Translation gives CAIRQGGSYNSP. The whole CDR3 reads CAIRQGGSYNSPLHF.

This clone came up many times. The read ends 3 residues shy of where the CDR3 ends; the end is completed using the germline J gene. The chain carries TRBV4-2 and TRBJ2-5; 10 nucleotides align to TRBD2. Germline V lookup: CDR1 LGHNA, CDR2 YNFKEQ. The V and J ends lost 6 bases and 5 bases, in that order; junction bases with no gene match: 6. The CDR3 spans 14 residues. CDR3 sequence reads: CASSKLAGLETQYF. The DNA read from the CDR3 is TGTGCCAGCAGTAAACTAGCGGGGTTGGAGACC.

In this sample, this clone turned up many times. The CDR3 end falls 3 residues outside the read, so it is completed with the germline J gene. The chain employs TRBV19 and TRBJ2-2; D is undetermined. CDR1 is LNHDA and CDR2 is SQIVND in the germline V gene (reference sequence). This CDR3 contains 14 residues. V was clipped by 5 bases and J by 0 bases, with 7 bases between them. CDR3 DNA, as far as it was read: TGTGCCAGTAGTGCCCTATCGAACACCGGGGAG. It specifies CASSALSNTGE. The complete CDR3 sequence is CASSALSNTGELFF.

This clone was counted at least ten times. The CDR3 end lies 3 residues beyond the end of the read and is filled in from the germline J gene. The chain combines TRBV12-3 or TRBV12-4 with TRBJ2-3; TRBD1 agrees at 7 bases. V trimming: 1 base; J trimming: 4 bases; junction bases outside the gene matches: 5. The CDR3 consists of 15 residues. CDR3 protein: CASSLEGAGPDTQYF. The CDR3 DNA, read in part, is TGTGCCAGCAGTTTAGAGGGGGCAGGGCCAGATACG.

Ten or more counts support this clone. The CDR3 end lies 3 residues beyond the end of the read and is filled in from the germline J gene. This chain uses TRBV30 with TRBJ1-5; D possibly corresponds to TRBD1 (5 bases). V gave up 5 bases and J gave up 7 bases, with 21 bases separating them. Germline V gives CDR1 GTSNPN, CDR2 SVGIG (reference sequence). This CDR3 region has 15 residues. The CDR3 DNA, read in part, is TGTGCCTGGGCGGGGGGAGAGTTGTTCGGGCAGCCC. It yields the protein CAWAGGELFGQP. The full CDR3 is CAWAGGELFGQPQHF.

This clone was observed at least ten times. The read terminates 3 residues before the CDR3 end, so the remaining end is supplied by the germline J gene. This rearrangement joins TRBV5-4 to TRBJ2-7, with D perhaps matching TRBD1 (5 bases). CDR1 SGHNT and CDR2 YYREEE come from the germline V gene (reference sequence). V dropped 4 bases and J dropped 1 base, with 9 bases sitting between them. CDR3 size: 13 residues. The sequenced CDR3 bases are TGTGCCAGCAGCCCCCGGACATCCTACGAG. Protein sequence: CASSPRTSYE. The entire CDR3 reads CASSPRTSYEQYF. The variable domain in full, with the rest retrieved from reference TRBV5-4 and TRBJ2-7, is ETGVTQSPTHLIKTRGQQVTLRCSSQSGHNTVSWYQQALGQGPQFIFQYYREEENGRGNFPPRFSGLQFPNYSSELNVNALELDDSALYLCASSPRTSYEQYFGPGTRLTVT.

This clone was seen ten or more times. The read gets to within 3 residues of the CDR3 end, and the germline J gene fills in the rest. The chain uses TRBV30 and TRBJ1-3; D is uncertain. This CDR3 spans 14 amino acids. Trimming shortened V by 2 bases and J by 5 bases, and 13 bases separated the two germline ends. CDR1 is GTSNPN, CDR2 SVGIG, per germline (reference sequence). Incomplete CDR3 DNA: TGTGCCTGGAGTCTGACACCGGTTCGAAACACC. Translated: CAWSLTPVRNT. The full CDR3 protein reads CAWSLTPVRNTIYF.

This clone has a count of ten or more. The read terminates 3 residues before the CDR3 end, so the remaining end is supplied by the germline J gene. This rearrangement joins TRBV19 to TRBJ2-1; 7 bases fit TRBD1. CDR1 is LNHDA, CDR2 SQIVND, per germline (reference sequence). The CDR3 sequence is 14 residues long. V lost 7 bases, J lost 5 bases, and 8 bases stayed unmatched. CDR3 bases read: TGTGCCAGTAAGTACAGGGGCATCAACAATGAG. Its translation: CASKYRGINNE. The whole CDR3 protein is CASKYRGINNEQFF.

This clone was seen at least ten times. The CDR3 end falls 3 residues outside the read, so it is completed with the germline J gene. The chain recombines TRBV19 with TRBJ2-2, with TRBD1 as a possible D gene (6 bases). CDR3 length: 15 residues. CDR1 is LNHDA, CDR2 SQIVND, per germline (reference sequence). V was cut by 5 bases and J by 5 bases, with 15 bases left in between. Partial CDR3 DNA: TGTGCCAGTAGTGGGTGGACAGAGGGAACCGGGGAG. Translated, it gives CASSGWTEGTGE. The complete CDR3 protein is CASSGWTEGTGELFF.

In its sample, this clone was seen many times. The read ends 3 residues before the CDR3 terminus; that terminus is restored from the germline J gene. The chain couples TRBV2 to TRBJ1-2, with TRBD1 matching over 9 bases. CDR1 and CDR2 from the germline V gene are SNHLY and FYNNEI. The CDR3 has 14 residues. Incomplete CDR3 DNA: TGTGCCAGCAGTGAAGACAGGGGGCGGGTAGGC. Its translation is CASSEDRGRVG. The CDR3 reads in full as CASSEDRGRVGYTF.

In its sample, this clone was seen many times. The read ends 3 residues before the CDR3 terminus; that terminus is restored from the germline J gene. This chain joins TRBV20-1 and TRBJ2-3; TRBD1 is a possible D gene (6 bases). V lost 2 bases to trimming and J lost 6 bases, with 9 bases between them. The V gene's germline CDR1 is DFQATT and CDR2 SNEGSKA (reference sequence). The CDR3 is 12 amino acids. CDR3 loop: CSARPGADTQYF. The part of the CDR3 DNA that was read is TGCAGTGCTAGACCAGGGGCGGATACG.

This clone has just a few counts. With the read ending 3 residues before the CDR3 end, the germline J gene is used to fill in that end. The chain joins TRBV7-9 to TRBJ1-5, with D unclear. The CDR3 extends over 14 amino acids. Germline V CDR1 and CDR2: SEHNR, FQNEAQ (reference sequence). V was trimmed by 5 bases and J by 1 base, leaving 9 bases between them. The CDR3 DNA, read in part, is TGTGCCAGCAGCACCTACGGGAGCAATCAGCCC. Protein product: CASSTYGSNQP. The whole CDR3 is CASSTYGSNQPQHF.